The next 25 T cell receptor beta chains were all read from a single sample in a study of identical twins. TCRdb redid the calling of the 5' RACE reads with MiXCR, one entry per CDR3 protein. The sample yields roughly 690,000 distinct CDR3 sequences, approximately 21% seen once. These same data were also listed under a study on T cells expressing NK-cell markers.

Source material: PBMCs. These receptors were obtained from a woman under 30 in good health.

This chain uses TRBV13 with TRBJ2-3; 10 nucleotides align to TRBD2. Unmatched junction bases numbered 7, after V lost 2 bases and J lost 8 bases. This CDR3 has 15 amino acids. Germline assignment: CDR1 PRHDT and CDR2 FYEKMQ (reference sequence). The chain's CDR3 is CASSLRTSGVGTQYF. The CDR3 region has the DNA TGTGCCAGCAGCTTAAGGACTAGCGGTGTTGGTACGCAGTATTTT.

This clonotype was observed a handful of times. The J gene is TRBJ2-1, the V gene TRBV9; D is uncertain. CDR1 is SGDLS and CDR2 is YYNGEE in the germline V gene. This CDR3 region has 11 residues. V shed 4 bases and J shed 9 bases, with 8 bases lying between them. The CDR3 spells CASSQGIEQFF. In DNA, the CDR3 is TGTGCCAGCAGCCAAGGGATTGAGCAGTTCTTC. Looking up the rest from reference TRBV9 and TRBJ2-1 gives the full variable domain: DSGVTQTPKHLITATGQRVTLRCSPRSGDLSVYWYQQSLDQGLQFLIQYYNGEERAKGNILERFSAQQFPDLHSELNLSSLELGDSALYFCASSQGIEQFFGPGTRLTVL.

The rearrangement uses TRBV20-1 and TRBJ2-6; the D is unclear. Trimming removed 4 bases from V and 0 bases from J, with 19 bases in between. This CDR3 is built from 18 residues. Germline V gene data show CDR1 as DFQATT and CDR2 as SNEGSKA (reference sequence). CDR3 sequence (DNA): TGCAGTGCTACGGGTTCTCAATACGAAGCCTCTGGGGCCAACGTCCTGACTTTC. Amino acid sequence: CSATGSQYEASGANVLTF.

The chain links TRBV7-9 to TRBJ2-3, with 11 bases that match TRBD1. Trimming took 8 bases from V and 3 from J; bases not matched to a gene: 7. From germline, CDR1 is SEHNR and CDR2 FQNEAQ (reference sequence). The CDR3 totals 15 residues. This CDR3 reads CASGGTGGWTDTQYF. The CDR3 nucleotides read TGTGCCAGCGGGGGGACAGGGGGATGGACAGATACGCAGTATTTT.

This clonotype was detected many times. The chain employs TRBV5-1 and TRBJ2-7; TRBD1 might be the D (6 bases). V gave up 4 bases and J gave up 2 bases, with 25 bases separating them. The germline gives CDR1 SGHRS, CDR2 YFSETQ. The CDR3 is 18 amino acids. CDR3 DNA: TGCGCCAGCAGCCCGCAAATTGGCAGCATAAGGGGGACCTACGAGCAGTACTTC. Its protein product is CASSPQIGSIRGTYEQYF.

This chain links TRBV15 with TRBJ2-7, with TRBD1 identical over 7 bases. Unmatched junction bases numbered 10, after V lost 5 bases and J lost 3 bases. The germline V gene encodes CDR1 LNHNV and CDR2 YYDKDF (reference sequence). The CDR3 is 15 amino acids. This chain's CDR3 is CATSEQTGDLYEQYF. For the CDR3, the DNA is TGTGCCACCAGCGAGCAAACAGGGGATCTCTACGAGCAGTACTTC.

This clonotype is a singleton in its sample. The chain couples TRBV25-1 to TRBJ2-1; D call uncertain. The germline gives CDR1 MGHDK, CDR2 SYGVNS. With 6 bases removed from V and 3 bases from J, the gap between germline ends came to 21 bases. The CDR3 totals 17 residues. In nucleotides, the CDR3 is TGTGCCAGCAGCCCCAACCTCCGAGGCCCGAACTACAATGAGCAGTTCTTC. Translating gives CASSPNLRGPNYNEQFF.

The gene calls are TRBV20-1 and TRBJ1-1; D is uncertain. The germline gives CDR1 DFQATT, CDR2 SNEGSKA (reference sequence). The V end lost 5 bases, the J end lost 0 bases, and 10 bases lay between the germline ends. CDR3 length: 13 amino acids. CDR3 sequence: CSAGLIMNTEAFF. The CDR3 region has the DNA TGCAGTGCTGGCCTGATAATGAACACTGAAGCTTTCTTT.

This clonotype was seen more than once but under ten times. The chain carries TRBV7-9 and TRBJ2-7; D is possibly TRBD2 (6 bases). The CDR3 covers 13 residues. Germline CDR1 and CDR2: SEHNR and FQNEAQ (reference sequence). Trimming took 8 bases from V and 2 from J, leaving 13 bases between them. DNA of the CDR3: TGTGCCAGCCGAAAGGCGGGGACCTACGAGCAGTACTTC. This gives the protein CASRKAGTYEQYF. The complete variable domain, with remaining parts taken from reference TRBV7-9 and TRBJ2-7, reads DTGVSQNPRHKITKRGQNVTFRCDPISEHNRLYWYRQTLGQGPEFLTYFQNEAQLEKSRLLSDRFSAERPKGSFSTLEIQRTEQGDSAMYLCASRKAGTYEQYFGPGTRLTVT.

This clonotype was seen only a few times. The chain is built from TRBV12-3 or TRBV12-4 and TRBJ1-2; weak D call: TRBD1 (6 bases). The CDR3 consists of 14 residues. V shed 7 bases and J shed 6 bases, with 18 bases lying between them. The DNA of the CDR3 is TGTGCCAGCACCTACGCCGGGGGGCGGGATGGCTACACCTTC. Translated, it gives CASTYAGGRDGYTF.

The chain links TRBV7-9 to TRBJ1-2; D is uncertain. Trimming left V 6 bases short and J 1 base short, with 12 bases between. This CDR3 is built from 14 residues. Germline V CDR1 and CDR2: SEHNR, FQNEAQ (reference sequence). CDR3: CASRLGGVNYGYTF. The CDR3 DNA sequence: TGTGCCAGCAGGTTGGGCGGAGTTAACTATGGCTACACCTTC. Combining the CDR3 with reference TRBV7-9 and TRBJ1-2 gives the whole variable domain DTGVSQNPRHKITKRGQNVTFRCDPISEHNRLYWYRQTLGQGPEFLTYFQNEAQLEKSRLLSDRFSAERPKGSFSTLEIQRTEQGDSAMYLCASRLGGVNYGYTFGSGTRLTVV.

This clonotype was counted only a few times. The chain is built from TRBV7-3 and TRBJ2-2; tentative D call: TRBD2 (5 bases). V lost 8 bases and J 4 bases, leaving 11 bases between the germline ends. Germline V CDR1 and CDR2: SGHTA, FQGTGA. CDR3 length: 13 amino acids. The CDR3 is CASAQAGTGELFF. Here the CDR3 DNA reads TGTGCCAGCGCCCAGGCGGGCACCGGGGAGCTGTTTTTT.

This clonotype was seen only a few times. This chain links TRBV20-1 with TRBJ2-5; 8 nucleotides line up with TRBD1. CDR3 size: 15 residues. After removal of 0 bases from V and 2 bases from J, the junction contained 5 bases not matched to a gene. CDR1 DFQATT and CDR2 SNEGSKA come from the germline V gene (reference sequence). This CDR3 reads CSARDLRTGQETQYF. DNA of the CDR3: TGCAGTGCTAGAGATCTCCGGACAGGGCAAGAGACCCAGTACTTC.

The V call is TRBV5-1, the J call TRBJ2-2; D ambiguous. The V and J ends lost 2 bases and 7 bases respectively, with 9 bases between them. The germline CDR1 and CDR2 sequences are SGHRS and YFSETQ. CDR3 length: 13 residues. The CDR3 region has the DNA TGCGCCAGCAGCTTAGAGATCGGCGGGGAGCTGTTTTTT. As protein: CASSLEIGGELFF.

The table lists this clonotype with a few counts. This rearrangement joins TRBV12-3 or TRBV12-4 to TRBJ2-7; no clear D gene. The CDR3 is 14 amino acids. The V end was cut by 8 bases, the J end by 1 base, with 15 bases between. The CDR3 sequence: CASGSVTRSYEQYF. CDR3 DNA sequence: TGTGCCAGCGGTTCAGTGACCCGTTCCTACGAGCAGTACTTC.

This clonotype was counted between two and nine times. The genes are TRBV6-1 and TRBJ2-4; 14 bases align to TRBD2. CDR3 length: 18 residues. CDR1 is MNHNS, CDR2 SASEGT, per germline. The V gene end was trimmed by 6 bases and the J gene end by 1 base; junction bases not matched to a gene: 8. The CDR3 DNA is TGTGCCAGCAGGGGGACTAGCGGGAGTGAGGAGGCCAAAAACATTCAGTACTTC. Translated: CASRGTSGSEEAKNIQYF.

This clonotype appeared a few times. V is TRBV15 and J is TRBJ2-2; no firm D call. Looked up from germline, CDR1 is LNHNV and CDR2 is YYDKDF (reference sequence). With 0 bases removed from V and 5 bases from J, the gap between germline ends came to 16 bases. This CDR3 comprises 17 residues. CDR3 DNA sequence: TGTGCCACCAGCAGAGATTCCGTCGGCTATTCTACCGGGGAGCTGTTTTTT. Translating it yields CATSRDSVGYSTGELFF.

This sequence joins TRBV12-3 or TRBV12-4 and TRBJ2-7, with TRBD1 as a possible D gene (6 bases). Between the trimmed V and J ends, which lost 8 bases and 3 bases, there was a span of 14 bases. CDR3 length equals 13 residues. In nucleotides, the CDR3 is TGTGCCAGCGCCAGGGGACACTACTACGAGCAGTACTTC. Protein product: CASARGHYYEQYF.

This rearrangement joins TRBV11-2 to TRBJ2-5, with 10 bases that match TRBD1. The V gene's germline CDR1 is SGHAT and CDR2 FQNNGV. J gave up 5 bases and V 7 bases, and 4 bases lay outside the gene matches. This CDR3 comprises 13 residues. This chain's CDR3 is CASTGQGGETQYF. The CDR3 DNA follows: TGTGCCAGCACCGGACAGGGGGGGGAGACCCAGTACTTC.

J is TRBJ1-2 and V is TRBV27; TRBD1 agrees at 10 bases. CDR1 and CDR2 from the germline V gene are MNHEY and SMNVEV (reference sequence). This CDR3 has 15 amino acids. Unmatched junction bases numbered 6, after V lost 3 bases and J lost 5 bases. The CDR3 DNA reads as TGTGCCAGCAGTTTTTGGAGGGGACAGGGGTATGGCTACACCTTC. Residues: CASSFWRGQGYGYTF.

This clonotype has a count of ten or more. V usage is TRBV20-1 and J usage is TRBJ2-7, with a weak D call TRBD1 (7 bases). Germline V gene lookup returns CDR1 DFQATT and CDR2 SNEGSKA (reference sequence). The CDR3 contains 13 residues. With 6 bases removed from V and 4 bases from J, the gap between germline ends came to 16 bases. In nucleotides, the CDR3 is TGCAGTGCGCGGGACAGCCGAAATTACGAGCAGTACTTC. It codes for CSARDSRNYEQYF.

The chain is built from TRBV11-2 and TRBJ2-6; TRBD1 might be the D (6 bases). Germline CDR1 and CDR2: SGHAT and FQNNGV. The V end lost 5 bases, the J end lost 1 base, and 18 bases lay between the germline ends. The CDR3 covers 18 residues. CDR3 sequence (DNA): TGTGCCAGCAGCCTCCCCGCCAGGGGTTCTTCTGGGGCCAACGTCCTGACTTTC. It translates to CASSLPARGSSGANVLTF.

In nucleotides, the CDR3 is TGTGCCAGCAGCGTTCCCACAGGGGCAACAGATACGCAGTATTTT. Protein product: CASSVPTGATDTQYF. The rearrangement uses TRBV9 and TRBJ2-3; 7 nucleotides line up with TRBD1. This CDR3 is 15 amino acids long. V dropped 2 bases and J dropped 3; count of bases not matched to a gene: 6. Germline V gives CDR1 SGDLS, CDR2 YYNGEE.

This clonotype showed up many times. The rearrangement links TRBV12-3 or TRBV12-4 to TRBJ2-7, with 10 positions matching TRBD1. V shed 6 bases and J 1 base; nucleotides not matched to a gene: 0. This CDR3 is built from 13 residues. CDR3 bases: TGTGCCAGCAGGGACAGGGGGTCCTACGAGCAGTACTTC. Its translation is CASRDRGSYEQYF.

This clonotype was found a few times. The chain links TRBV11-2 to TRBJ2-3; 13 bases align to TRBD2. The CDR3 spans 18 residues. Germline values: CDR1 SGHAT, CDR2 FQNNGV. With V trimmed by 2 bases and J by 0 bases, 5 bases remained unmatched. The CDR3 DNA reads TGTGCCAGCAGCTTAAGGGGACTAGCGGGACCTAGCACAGATACGCAGTATTTT. This encodes CASSLRGLAGPSTDTQYF.